This TCR beta chain was captured in a study of T cell responses to AZD1222 COVID-19 vaccine. This table comes from immunoSEQ multiplex PCR, and its TCRdb copy is limited to in-frame clones, with some not included. The sample has 130,000 or so clones, 90% to 95% seen once. This clone has just a few counts. The antigen is not known. CDR1 and CDR2 (germline): SGHAT, FQNNGV. The CDR3 runs to 17 residues. The V gene end was trimmed by 1 base and the J gene end by 4 bases; junction bases not matched to a gene: 4. Notes on the study in general: Seropositive AZD1222 recipients at baseline numbered only five or six.

The clonotype comes from an adult in good health. The chain uses TRBV11-2 and TRBJ2-1; 13 bases are shared with TRBD2. Sequences were derived from peripheral blood, sampled on day 0 of AZD1222 vaccination. The DNA for the CDR3 is TGTGCCAGCAGCTTAGCCCCACTAGCGGGAGGGTACAATGAGCAGTTCTTC. Translating gives CASSLAPLAGGYNEQFF.